The subject of this entry is one TCR beta chain. Its target is not known. This sample is drawn from a study of CD8 T cells in ankylosing spondylitis. Study findings and constraints: In ankylosing spondylitis patients, matched synovial fluid reportedly showed significant enrichment of disease-linked clones. A TCR beta motif made of several highly homologous variants seemed typical of ankylosing spondylitis blood.

TCRdb re-called the 5' RACE reads with MiXCR, one entry per CDR3 protein. The sample consists of approximately 550,000 distinct CDR3 sequences, 12% of them appearing once. The sequenced material came from blood, either unsorted or a sorted T cell fraction (not recorded which). The sequence was collected from a male donor with ankylosing spondylitis.

The CDR3 bases are TGTGCCAGCAGCTTAGCGTACGGACAGGGGGAATACGAGCAGTACTTC. Encoded protein: CASSLAYGQGEYEQYF. This rearrangement joins TRBV7-6 to TRBJ2-7; TRBD1 agrees at 10 bases. The CDR3 is 16 amino acids. Germline CDR1 SGHVS, CDR2 FNYEAQ. With V trimmed by 0 bases and J by 4 bases, 6 bases remained unmatched.